This is a list of T cell receptor beta chains from one sample in a study of regulatory T cells in long-lasting Graves disease. TCRdb called the multiplex PCR reads again in MiXCR, with one record for every CDR3 protein. The sample includes hundreds of thousands of distinct CDR3 sequences, around 20% of them seen just once. The specimen was peripheral blood mononuclear cells (PBMCs), collected when the disease was refractory, from a patient treated with antithyroid drugs. These TCRs come from a female donor with Graves disease. CDR3s include the opening cysteine and the closing phenylalanine or tryptophan. D genes are given only for firm matches. A clone size is listed for some rows: how often the clone was seen (once, few, many), or a class if it is expanded.

>TRBV6-5|TRBD1|many|TRBJ1-1
CASSFDRAEAFF
TGTGCCAGCAGTTTCGACAGGGCTGAAGCTTTCTTT
>TRBV27|.|few|TRBJ2-5
CASSTGRLGTQYF
TGTGCCAGTTCGACCGGCCGTTTGGGAACCCAGTACTTC
>TRBV27|.|few|TRBJ1-5
CASSFFGGGQPQHF
TGTGCCAGCAGTTTTTTTGGTGGAGGTCAGCCCCAGCATTTT
>TRBV29-1|.|.|TRBJ2-5
CSGMDYQETQYF
TGCAGCGGGATGGACTACCAAGAGACCCAGTACTTC
>TRBV6-2/TRBV6-3|TRBD1|few|TRBJ1-1
CASGTAPTEAFF
TGTGCCAGCGGGACAGCGCCCACTGAAGCTTTCTTT
>TRBV20-1|.|.|TRBJ2-5
CSAIRGGRQETQYF
TGCAGTGCTATCAGGGGGGGTCGACAAGAGACCCAGTACTTC
>TRBV12-3/TRBV12-4|TRBD2|.|TRBJ2-3
CASSQGLAGPSTDTQYF
TGTGCCAGCAGTCAGGGACTAGCGGGGCCTAGCACAGATACGCAGTATTTT
>TRBV27|.|.|TRBJ1-2
CASSLRLERRYGYTF
TGTGCCAGCAGTTTAAGGTTGGAAAGGCGCTATGGCTACACCTTC
>TRBV18|TRBD2|many|TRBJ2-6
CASSPIAGGTSGANVLTF
TGTGCCAGCTCACCAATAGCGGGAGGGACCTCTGGGGCCAACGTCCTGACTTTC
>TRBV2|.|many|TRBJ1-5
CASRAGPYSNQPQHF
TGTGCCAGCAGAGCAGGACCCTATAGCAATCAGCCCCAGCATTTT
>TRBV12-3/TRBV12-4|TRBD1|few|TRBJ2-1
CASSRTGGAVNEQFF
TGTGCCAGCAGTCGGACAGGGGGCGCAGTAAATGAGCAGTTCTTC
>TRBV20-1|TRBD2|many|TRBJ2-7
CSASSPSGSLGEQYF
TGCAGTGCTAGTTCCCCTAGCGGGAGTTTAGGCGAGCAGTACTTC
>TRBV7-3|.|many|TRBJ2-2
CASSPHAGELFF
TGTGCCAGCAGCCCGCACGCCGGGGAGCTGTTTTTT
>TRBV5-6|.|few|TRBJ1-1
CASSLVFGGEAFF
TGTGCCAGCAGCTTGGTATTTGGGGGTGAAGCTTTCTTT
>TRBV28|.|few|TRBJ2-3
CASSTKDRSSDTQYF
TGTGCCAGCAGCACTAAGGACAGATCGAGCGATACGCAGTATTTT
>TRBV29-1|TRBD2|few|TRBJ2-7
CSVLGGGEYEQYF
TGCAGCGTATTGGGCGGGGGAGAGTACGAGCAGTACTTC
>TRBV6-1|.|.|TRBJ2-1
CASSKTDEQFF
TGTGCCAGCAGCAAAACCGATGAGCAGTTCTTC
>TRBV19|.|.|TRBJ2-7
CASSMSANYEQYF
TGTGCCAGTAGTATGAGCGCCAACTACGAGCAGTACTTC
>TRBV29-1|.|many|TRBJ1-1
CSVDGLGNTEAFF
TGCAGCGTCGATGGACTAGGGAACACTGAAGCTTTCTTT
>TRBV12-3/TRBV12-4|.|many|TRBJ1-5
CASREPGRHQPQHF
TGTGCCAGCAGAGAACCGGGACGGCATCAGCCCCAGCATTTT
>TRBV28|TRBD1|many|TRBJ1-2
CASSGAGGWYGYTF
TGTGCCAGCAGTGGGGCAGGGGGCTGGTATGGCTACACCTTC
>TRBV2|.|many|TRBJ1-2
CASSEGKHGYTF
TGTGCCAGCAGTGAAGGAAAACATGGCTACACCTTC